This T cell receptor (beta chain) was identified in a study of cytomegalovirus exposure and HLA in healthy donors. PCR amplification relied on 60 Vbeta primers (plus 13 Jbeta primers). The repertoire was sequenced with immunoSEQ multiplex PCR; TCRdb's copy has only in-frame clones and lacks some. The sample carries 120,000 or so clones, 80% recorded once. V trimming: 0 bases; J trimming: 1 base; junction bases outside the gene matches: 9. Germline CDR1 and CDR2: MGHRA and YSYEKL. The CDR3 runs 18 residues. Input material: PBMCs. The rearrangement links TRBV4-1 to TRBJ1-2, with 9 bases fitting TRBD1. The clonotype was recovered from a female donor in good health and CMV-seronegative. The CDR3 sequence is CASSQDLLGGQGNYGYTF. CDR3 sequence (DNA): TGCGCCAGCAGCCAAGACCTCCTGGGGGGACAGGGTAACTATGGCTACACCTTC.